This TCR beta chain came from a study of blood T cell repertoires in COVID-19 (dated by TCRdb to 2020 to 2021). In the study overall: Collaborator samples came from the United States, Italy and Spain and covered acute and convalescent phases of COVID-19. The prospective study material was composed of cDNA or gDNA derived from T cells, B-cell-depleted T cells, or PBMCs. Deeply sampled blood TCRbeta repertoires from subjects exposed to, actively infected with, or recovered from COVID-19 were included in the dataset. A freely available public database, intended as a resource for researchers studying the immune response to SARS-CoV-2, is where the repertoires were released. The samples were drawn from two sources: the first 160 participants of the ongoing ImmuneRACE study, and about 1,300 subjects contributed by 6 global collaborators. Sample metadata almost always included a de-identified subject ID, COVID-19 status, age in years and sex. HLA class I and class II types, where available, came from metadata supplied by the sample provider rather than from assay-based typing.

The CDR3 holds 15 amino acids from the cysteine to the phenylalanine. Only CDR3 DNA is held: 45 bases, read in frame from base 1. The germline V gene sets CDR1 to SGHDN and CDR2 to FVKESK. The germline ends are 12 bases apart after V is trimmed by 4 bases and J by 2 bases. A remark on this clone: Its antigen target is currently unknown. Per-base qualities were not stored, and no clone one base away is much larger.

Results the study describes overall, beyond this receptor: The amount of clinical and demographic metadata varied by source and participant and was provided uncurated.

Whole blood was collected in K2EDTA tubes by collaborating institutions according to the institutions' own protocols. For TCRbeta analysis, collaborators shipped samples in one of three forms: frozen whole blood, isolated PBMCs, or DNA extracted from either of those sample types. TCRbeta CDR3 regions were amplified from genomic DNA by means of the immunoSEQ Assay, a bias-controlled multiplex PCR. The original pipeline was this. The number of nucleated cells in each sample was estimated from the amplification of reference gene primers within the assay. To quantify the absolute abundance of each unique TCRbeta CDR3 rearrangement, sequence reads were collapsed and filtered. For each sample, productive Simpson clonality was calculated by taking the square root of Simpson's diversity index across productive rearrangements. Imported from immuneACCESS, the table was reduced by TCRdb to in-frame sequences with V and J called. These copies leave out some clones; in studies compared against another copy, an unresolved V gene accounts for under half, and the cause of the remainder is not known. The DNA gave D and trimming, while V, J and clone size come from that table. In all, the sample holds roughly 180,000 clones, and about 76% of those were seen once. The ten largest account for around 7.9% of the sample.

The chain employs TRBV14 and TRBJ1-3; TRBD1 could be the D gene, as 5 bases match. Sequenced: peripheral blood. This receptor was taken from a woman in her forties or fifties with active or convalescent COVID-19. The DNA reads TGTGCCAGCAGCCTGGAGGGACTAGCTGGAAACACCATATATTTT. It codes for CASSLEGLAGNTIYF.